Listed here are 29 T cell receptor beta chains from one sample, sequenced in a study of blood T cell repertoires in COVID-19. Method: immunoSEQ multiplex PCR; TCRdb's copy keeps in-frame clones and lacks some. The table records 110,000 to 150,000 clones, approximately 79% of them present only once. The material sequenced was peripheral blood. The receptors here all came from a middle-aged man with active or convalescent COVID-19.

The rearrangement uses TRBV12-3 or TRBV12-4 and TRBJ1-5; D remains unclear. V was cut by 6 bases and J by 4 bases, with 7 bases left in between. The CDR3 runs 12 residues. The CDR3 DNA is TGTGCCAGCAGCGCTATAAATCAGCCCCAGCATTTT. Translating it yields CASSAINQPQHF.

This sequence joins TRBV7-6 and TRBJ2-7, with 16 bases fitting TRBD2. The V and J ends lost 5 bases and 12 bases, in that order; junction bases with no gene match: 10. This CDR3 contains 15 residues. Germline assignment: CDR1 SGHVS and CDR2 FNYEAQ. The CDR3 loop is CASSPGGLAGGPWYF. CDR3 coding DNA: TGTGCCAGCAGCCCAGGGGGACTAGCGGGAGGGCCGTGGTACTTC.

This clone was seen just once. V is TRBV7-3 and J is TRBJ2-1; 10 bases align to TRBD2. V lost 4 bases, J lost 4 bases, and 13 bases stayed unmatched. CDR1 and CDR2 (germline): SGHTA, FQGTGA. The CDR3 loop spans 18 amino acids. CDR3 in DNA: TGTGCCAGCAGCTCGAAAGGGTCTAGCGGGAGCCGTTACAATGAGCAGTTCTTC. Residues: CASSSKGSSGSRYNEQFF.

The rearrangement joins TRBV19 to TRBJ1-1; TRBD1 agrees at 7 bases. V dropped 3 bases and J dropped 0; count of bases not matched to a gene: 7. Per germline, CDR1 LNHDA and CDR2 SQIVND (reference sequence). This CDR3 is 16 amino acids long. The CDR3 sequence: CASSMGTARLNTEAFF. The CDR3 nucleotides are TGTGCCAGTAGTATGGGGACAGCACGGCTGAACACTGAAGCTTTCTTT.

The DNA for the CDR3 is TGTGCCAGTAGCGCGGGACTAGCGGGACTGTACTTC. Encoded protein: CASSAGLAGLYF. The chain joins TRBV19 to TRBJ2-7, with 13 nucleotides matching TRBD2. V lost 6 bases and J lost 12; bases outside the gene matches: 5. This CDR3 region has 12 residues. The V gene's germline CDR1 is LNHDA and CDR2 SQIVND (reference sequence).

CDR3 nucleotide sequence: TGTGCCAGCAGTTTACGTTCACAGGTGAACACTGAAGCTTTCTTT. Residues: CASSLRSQVNTEAFF. The gene calls are TRBV28 and TRBJ1-1; tentative D call: TRBD1 (5 bases). The CDR3 has 15 residues. V was pared by 2 bases and J by 0 bases, with 10 bases between. Germline loops: CDR1 MDHEN, CDR2 SYDVKM.

The sample holds a few counts of this clone. V gene TRBV19 combines with J gene TRBJ2-2; tentatively, D is TRBD2 (5 bases). CDR1 and CDR2 (germline): LNHDA, SQIVND (reference sequence). V dropped 4 bases and J dropped 6 bases, with 15 bases sitting between them. This CDR3 has 15 amino acids. This chain's CDR3 is CASSSASSWAGELFF. CDR3 nucleotides: TGTGCCAGTAGTAGCGCTAGCTCCTGGGCCGGGGAGCTGTTTTTT.

V gene TRBV5-4 combines with J gene TRBJ2-7, with TRBD1 matching over 11 bases. Germline CDR1 is SGHNT and CDR2 is YYREEE (reference sequence). V was clipped by 6 bases and J by 3 bases; unmatched bases: 5. The CDR3 totals 14 residues. This CDR3 reads CASTRTGGFYEQYF. CDR3 sequence (DNA): TGTGCCAGCACCCGGACAGGGGGCTTCTACGAGCAGTACTTC.

The CDR3, as DNA: TGTGCCAGCAGCCAACGGGACAGATACACCGGGGAGCTGTTTTTT. Protein: CASSQRDRYTGELFF. The chain carries TRBV3-1 (or the pseudogene TRBV3-2) and TRBJ2-2; TRBD1 aligns across 7 bases. V trimming: 2 bases; J trimming: 3 bases; junction bases outside the gene matches: 3. The CDR3 loop spans 15 amino acids. Germline CDR1 LGHDT, CDR2 YNNKEL (reference sequence).

The V call is TRBV27, the J call TRBJ2-2; no firm D call. V gave up 6 bases and J gave up 5 bases, with 10 bases separating them. The germline CDR1 and CDR2 sequences are MNHEY and SMNVEV (reference sequence). The CDR3 contains 13 residues. The DNA of the CDR3 is TGTGCCAGCAGGACCCGACTGACCGGGGAGCTGTTTTTT. Protein product: CASRTRLTGELFF.

The CDR3 nucleotides read TGTGCCAGCAGTTACAAGGCGGATTTGGCATACGAGCAGTACTTC. Its translation: CASSYKADLAYEQYF. The chain employs TRBV27 and TRBJ2-7; D is ambiguous. CDR1 is MNHEY, CDR2 SMNVEV, per germline (reference sequence). The CDR3 is 15 residues long. V gave up 4 bases and J gave up 4 bases, with 17 bases separating them.

The chain links TRBV6-5 to TRBJ2-7, with D possibly matching TRBD1 (5 bases). Trimming removed 4 bases at V and 6 bases at J, with 10 bases between. Looked up from germline, CDR1 is MNHEY and CDR2 is SVGAGI. This CDR3 has 12 residues. The CDR3 loop reads CASSSRVGEQYF. The DNA of the CDR3 is TGTGCCAGCAGTTCCAGGGTTGGCGAGCAGTACTTC.

The rearrangement links TRBV5-1 to TRBJ2-1, with TRBD2 matching 10 bases. The germline V gene has CDR1 SGHRS and CDR2 YFSETQ. The CDR3 sequence is 17 residues long. With 0 bases clipped from V and 5 bases from J, the junction kept 8 bases outside the gene matches. The CDR3 region has the DNA TGCGCCAGCAGCTTGGATTCGCTAGCGGGAGCCAACAATGAGCAGTTCTTC. It yields the protein CASSLDSLAGANNEQFF.

V is TRBV7-3 and J is TRBJ1-2; 7 bases align to TRBD1. The CDR3 consists of 13 residues. V was clipped by 5 bases and J by 4 bases; unmatched bases: 4. CDR1 and CDR2 (germline): SGHTA, FQGTGA. The CDR3 DNA reads as TGTGCCAGCAGCGGGGACAGTTTCTATGGCTACACCTTC. The encoded protein is CASSGDSFYGYTF.

The V gene is TRBV15, the J gene TRBJ2-1, with no clear D. CDR1 and CDR2 from the germline V gene are LNHNV and YYDKDF (reference sequence). The CDR3 runs 13 residues. The V end was cut by 0 bases, the J end by 5 bases, with 5 bases between. CDR3 DNA sequence: TGTGCCACCAGCAGAGATACAGACAATGAGCAGTTCTTC. This encodes CATSRDTDNEQFF.

This rearrangement joins TRBV19 to TRBJ2-5; 8 bases are a match to TRBD2. Unmatched junction bases numbered 10, after V lost 10 bases and J lost 3 bases. Germline V gene data show CDR1 as LNHDA and CDR2 as SQIVND (reference sequence). This CDR3 comprises 14 residues. CDR3 DNA sequence: TGTGCCACCATCTCGACCGGGGGGGAAGAGACCCAGTACTTC. This sequence encodes CATISTGGEETQYF.

The chain couples TRBV9 to TRBJ2-5; 9 nucleotides match TRBD2. CDR1 and CDR2 (germline): SGDLS, YYNGEE. V lost 3 bases, J lost 4 bases, and 10 bases stayed unmatched. This CDR3 region has 16 residues. The CDR3 bases are TGTGCCAGCAGCGGCCGGCTAGCGGGGATCGGAGAGACCCAGTACTTC. Protein product: CASSGRLAGIGETQYF.

The CDR3 DNA is TGTGCCAGCAGCCCCCGAGTCCAGGGTACGGAGACCCAGTACTTC. Its translation is CASSPRVQGTETQYF. J is TRBJ2-5 and V is TRBV9, with a tentative D call TRBD1 (5 bases). With 4 bases removed from V and 5 bases from J, the gap between germline ends came to 18 bases. Germline CDR1 is SGDLS and CDR2 is YYNGEE. The CDR3 spans 15 residues. Variable domain in full (rest from reference TRBV9 and TRBJ2-5): DSGVTQTPKHLITATGQRVTLRCSPRSGDLSVYWYQQSLDQGLQFLIQYYNGEERAKGNILERFSAQQFPDLHSELNLSSLELGDSALYFCASSPRVQGTETQYFGPGTRLLVL.

This clone has only a few counts. This rearrangement joins TRBV18 to TRBJ2-1, with 9 bases lining up with TRBD1. The germline CDR1 and CDR2 sequences are KGHSH and LQKENI. The CDR3 runs 17 residues. V trimming: 5 bases; J trimming: 7 bases; junction bases outside the gene matches: 15. The CDR3 region has the DNA TGTGCCAGCTCATCGGCGTACCGGGACAGGGAGAAAAATGAGCAGTTCTTC. Amino acid sequence: CASSSAYRDREKNEQFF.

The chain carries TRBV6-4 and TRBJ2-7, with 10 bases matching TRBD1. The germline gives CDR1 MRHNA, CDR2 SNTAGT. This CDR3 has 13 amino acids. V gave up 4 bases and J gave up 7 bases; unmatched junction bases: 4. CDR3 region: CASSGDRGREQYF. The CDR3 DNA follows: TGTGCCAGCAGTGGGGACAGGGGTCGTGAGCAGTACTTC.

The sample holds many counts of this clone. The rearrangement uses TRBV6-2 or TRBV6-3 and TRBJ2-5, with 7 nucleotides matching TRBD2. This CDR3 contains 16 residues. Germline values: CDR1 MNHEY, CDR2 SVGEGT. Losses at the gene ends were 2 bases for V and 1 base for J; bases not matched to a gene: 7. The CDR3 loop is CASSYGGVAAQETQYF. The CDR3 nucleotides are TGTGCCAGCAGTTACGGGGGGGTAGCGGCCCAAGAGACCCAGTACTTC.

This sequence joins TRBV28 and TRBJ1-4; possibly TRBD1 for D (6 bases). Trimming took 6 bases from V and 3 from J, leaving 11 bases between them. This CDR3 has 14 residues. Germline CDR1 MDHEN, CDR2 SYDVKM. This CDR3 reads CASRVGQPNEKLFF. DNA for the CDR3: TGTGCCAGCAGGGTAGGACAGCCTAATGAAAAACTGTTTTTT.

The genes are TRBV11-3 and TRBJ2-1, with D hard to call. CDR3 length: 17 amino acids. CDR1 is SGHNT and CDR2 is YENEEA in the germline V gene. Trimming shortened V by 1 base and J by 2 bases, and 15 bases separated the two germline ends. In DNA form, the CDR3 reads TGTGCCAGCAGCTTAGTGTCGGTGGCGGTCACCTACAATGAGCAGTTCTTC. Translated, it gives CASSLVSVAVTYNEQFF.

The chain uses TRBV5-1 and TRBJ2-2; D possibly corresponds to TRBD1 (6 bases). Trimming removed 1 base at V and 6 bases at J, with 13 bases between. CDR3 length equals 15 residues. From germline, CDR1 is SGHRS and CDR2 YFSETQ. For the CDR3, the DNA is TGCGCCAGCAGCTTGAACAGGGAAGGTTCCGGGGAGCTGTTTTTT. It is translated as CASSLNREGSGELFF.

The rearrangement links TRBV6-1 to TRBJ2-7, with D possibly matching TRBD1 (5 bases). Trimming removed 2 bases from V and 3 bases from J, with 11 bases in between. Germline V gives CDR1 MNHNS, CDR2 SASEGT. This CDR3 has 14 amino acids. This CDR3 reads CASSESWGIYEQYF. CDR3 sequence (DNA): TGTGCCAGCAGTGAATCGTGGGGCATCTACGAGCAGTACTTC.

This clone was seen only a few times. V usage is TRBV5-6 and J usage is TRBJ1-1; TRBD1 matches at 9 bases. V trimming: 7 bases; J trimming: 4 bases; junction bases outside the gene matches: 5. Germline V lookup: CDR1 SGHDT, CDR2 YYEEEE. The CDR3 sequence is 13 residues long. The CDR3: CASSTGGGTEAFF. In DNA form, the CDR3 reads TGTGCCAGCTCGACAGGGGGGGGCACTGAAGCTTTCTTT.

The genes are TRBV6-5 and TRBJ2-3; 8 nucleotides agree with TRBD2. The germline CDR1 and CDR2 sequences are MNHEY and SVGAGI. The CDR3 is 16 amino acids. V was clipped by 2 bases and J by 6 bases; unmatched bases: 10. This chain's CDR3 is CASSYGFREGPDTQYF. In nucleotides, the CDR3 is TGTGCCAGCAGTTACGGGTTCCGGGAGGGCCCCGATACGCAGTATTTT.

The table lists this clone with a few counts. In DNA form, the CDR3 reads TGTGCCAGCAGCGGGACTAGCGGCCTTCGGAGCACCGGGGAGCTGTTTTTT. The encoded protein is CASSGTSGLRSTGELFF. This chain connects TRBV5-4 to TRBJ2-2; TRBD2 matches at 11 bases. Germline V CDR1 and CDR2: SGHNT, YYREEE (reference sequence). The CDR3 has 17 amino acids. The trim removed 4 bases at V and 4 bases at J, leaving 9 bases unmatched.

On this clone: The same CDR3 arises from other DNA sequences in this sample as well. The V call is TRBV7-3, the J call TRBJ2-5; a possible D gene is TRBD2 (6 bases). The CDR3 covers 14 residues. Trimming cost V 2 bases and J 1 base, with 8 bases left between them. Germline V CDR1 and CDR2: SGHTA, FQGTGA. CDR3 DNA: TGTGCCAGCAGCTTAGGCGGGGCCCAAGAGACCCAGTACTTC. Protein product: CASSLGGAQETQYF. Together with reference TRBV7-3 and TRBJ2-5, the CDR3 gives the full variable domain: GAGVSQTPSNKVTEKGKYVELRCDPISGHTALYWYRQSLGQGPEFLIYFQGTGAADDSGLPNDRFFAVRPEGSVSTLKIQRTERGDSAVYLCASSLGGAQETQYFGPGTRLLVL.